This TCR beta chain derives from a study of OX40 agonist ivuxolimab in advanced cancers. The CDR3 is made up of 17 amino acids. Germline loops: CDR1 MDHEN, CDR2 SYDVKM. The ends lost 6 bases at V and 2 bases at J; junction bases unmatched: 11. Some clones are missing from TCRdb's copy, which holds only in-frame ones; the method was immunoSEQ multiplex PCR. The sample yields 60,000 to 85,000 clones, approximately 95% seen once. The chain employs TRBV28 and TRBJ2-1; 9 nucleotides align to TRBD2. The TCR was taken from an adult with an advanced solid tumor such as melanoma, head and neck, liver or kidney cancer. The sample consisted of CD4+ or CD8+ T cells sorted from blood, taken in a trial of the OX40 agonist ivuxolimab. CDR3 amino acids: CASSLVASGRPYNEQFF. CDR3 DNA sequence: TGTGCCAGCAGCCTCGTTGCGAGCGGGAGGCCCTACAATGAGCAGTTCTTC.